The 24 T cell receptor beta chains reported below all come from one sample, sequenced in a study of early T cells in non-severe SARS-CoV-2 infection. TCRdb redid the calling of the 5' RACE reads with MiXCR, one entry per CDR3 protein. The table records tens of thousands of distinct CDR3 sequences, roughly 15% of them present only once. The sample was whole blood. The source of these receptors is an adult who was a healthcare worker with PCR-confirmed SARS-CoV-2 infection or an uninfected control (not recorded which).

This clonotype was seen repeatedly, ten times or more. The J gene is TRBJ2-7, the V gene TRBV28; D is tentatively TRBD1 or TRBD2 (5 bases each). CDR1 and CDR2 (germline): MDHEN, SYDVKM. Trimming pared 6 bases from V and 6 bases from J, leaving 9 bases between. The CDR3 covers 11 residues. The CDR3 sequence: CASSFGGEQYF. In DNA form, the CDR3 reads TGTGCCAGCAGCTTTGGGGGCGAGCAGTACTTC.

This clonotype occurred a few times. The rearrangement joins TRBV5-6 to TRBJ2-5; 7 nucleotides match TRBD2. Germline CDR1 and CDR2: SGHDT and YYEEEE. CDR3 length equals 14 residues. V trimming: 1 base; J trimming: 5 bases; junction bases outside the gene matches: 5. The CDR3 DNA reads TGTGCCAGCAGCTTGCCGACTAGCTTCGAGACCCAGTACTTC. Its protein product is CASSLPTSFETQYF.

This clonotype has a handful of counts. The gene calls are TRBV5-5 and TRBJ1-5; 9 nucleotides agree with TRBD1. V was pared by 0 bases and J by 4 bases, with 2 bases of the junction left unmatched. This CDR3 comprises 15 residues. The germline CDR1 and CDR2 sequences are SGHKS and YYEKEE (reference sequence). CDR3 protein: CASSLAGQGNQPQHF. Written as DNA, the CDR3 is TGTGCCAGCAGCTTGGCAGGACAGGGGAATCAGCCCCAGCATTTT.

This clonotype has more than one count but fewer than ten. V gene TRBV7-8 combines with J gene TRBJ2-1, with a possible D match to TRBD2 (6 bases). V shed 0 bases and J shed 12 bases, with 18 bases lying between them. CDR3 length equals 15 residues. In germline, CDR1 is SGHVS, CDR2 FQNEAQ. The DNA for the CDR3 is TGTGCCAGCAGCTTAGCTGCGGGGCCTCCCCTAGGGCAGTTCTTC. It encodes CASSLAAGPPLGQFF.

This clonotype was counted only a few times. The chain employs TRBV29-1 and TRBJ2-3, with D possibly called TRBD1 or TRBD2 (6 bases each). The V and J ends lost 3 bases and 4 bases respectively, with 23 bases between them. There are 17 residues in the CDR3. The germline V gene encodes CDR1 SQVTM and CDR2 ANQGSEA. This chain's CDR3 is CSVDGGETGLVADTQYF. The CDR3 DNA follows: TGCAGCGTTGACGGAGGGGAAACAGGGTTGGTGGCAGATACGCAGTATTTT.

V is TRBV6-1 and J is TRBJ2-7; D is tentatively TRBD1 or TRBD2 (5 bases each). The length of the CDR3 is 15 residues. The germline CDR1 and CDR2 sequences are MNHNS and SASEGT. Trimming pared 6 bases from V and 0 bases from J, leaving 15 bases between. The CDR3: CASRAPGPSSYEQYF. In DNA, the CDR3 is TGTGCCAGCAGGGCCCCGGGACCCAGCTCCTACGAGCAGTACTTC.

At least ten counts were recorded for this clonotype. This chain links TRBV6-1 with TRBJ1-6; D not certain. V was pared by 6 bases and J by 6 bases, with 21 bases between. The CDR3 totals 17 residues. In germline, CDR1 is MNHNS, CDR2 SASEGT. The DNA for the CDR3 is TGTGCCAGCAGGGGCACTCAGGACTTAAGCTTTAATTCACCCCTCCACTTT. This encodes CASRGTQDLSFNSPLHF.

This clonotype was observed many times. This chain joins TRBV12-3 or TRBV12-4 and TRBJ2-3, with D perhaps TRBD1 or TRBD2 (5 bases each). The CDR3 consists of 15 residues. Trimming cost V 4 bases and J 0 bases, with 11 bases left between them. The CDR3 protein is CASSSEGMSTDTQYF. The CDR3, as DNA: TGTGCCAGCAGTTCTGAGGGGATGAGCACAGATACGCAGTATTTT.

This clonotype was recorded at least ten times. This chain links TRBV20-1 with TRBJ1-6; maybe TRBD1 (5 bases). V was shortened by 6 bases and J by 10 bases, with 16 bases between the two germline ends. The CDR3 extends over 13 amino acids. From germline, CDR1 is DFQATT and CDR2 SNEGSKA (reference sequence). The CDR3 region is CSAIRRAGSPLHF. CDR3 DNA sequence: TGCAGTGCGATCCGACGGGCAGGGTCACCCCTCCACTTT.

The V gene is TRBV6-5, the J gene TRBJ1-2, with a tentative D call TRBD1 (5 bases). Germline values: CDR1 MNHEY, CDR2 SVGAGI. The CDR3 is 15 amino acids. Trimming left V 5 bases short and J 4 bases short, with 17 bases between. This CDR3 reads CASSPVTGTSYGYTF. CDR3 DNA sequence: TGTGCCAGCAGTCCTGTGACCGGGACGTCCTATGGCTACACCTTC.

This clonotype was seen a few times. The rearrangement links TRBV6-6 to TRBJ2-2; D is undetermined. The CDR3 contains 12 residues. Trimming pared 8 bases from V and 2 bases from J, leaving 6 bases between. Germline V gene sequence: CDR1 MNHNY, CDR2 SVGAGI (reference sequence). CDR3 in DNA: TGTGCCAGCGGCCGAAACACCGGGGAGCTGTTTTTT. Translated: CASGRNTGELFF.

This clonotype was detected a few times. The chain employs TRBV11-1 and TRBJ2-2; D unclear. Germline CDR1 and CDR2: SGHAT and FQDESV (reference sequence). CDR3 length: 16 residues. Trimming pared 5 bases from V and 3 bases from J, leaving 16 bases between. The CDR3 protein is CASSPRLEWYTGELFF. In DNA, the CDR3 is TGTGCCAGCAGCCCCCGACTGGAGTGGTACACCGGGGAGCTGTTTTTT.

This chain joins TRBV5-5 and TRBJ2-1; no clear D gene. V was shortened by 1 base and J by 7 bases, with 15 bases between the two germline ends. Germline V gene sequence: CDR1 SGHKS, CDR2 YYEKEE (reference sequence). This CDR3 comprises 15 residues. The CDR3 here is CASSLRASPRNEQFF. The CDR3 coding sequence is TGTGCCAGCAGCTTGAGAGCAAGTCCCCGGAATGAGCAGTTCTTC.

This clonotype came up many times. This sequence joins TRBV28 and TRBJ1-1; D not certain. The CDR3 has 12 residues. V gave up 6 bases and J gave up 3 bases, with 8 bases separating them. In germline, CDR1 is MDHEN, CDR2 SYDVKM. The CDR3 DNA follows: TGTGCCAGCAGCCGGGGATACACTGAAGCTTTCTTT. Protein sequence: CASSRGYTEAFF.

The chain uses TRBV12-3 or TRBV12-4 and TRBJ2-7; TRBD1 matches 7 bases. Trimming took 7 bases from V and 5 from J; bases not matched to a gene: 11. There are 14 residues in the CDR3. Here the CDR3 reads CASTQGVSPHEQYF. CDR3 nucleotides: TGTGCCAGCACCCAGGGGGTGAGTCCCCACGAGCAGTACTTC.

In its sample, this clonotype was seen many times. This sequence joins TRBV7-9 and TRBJ1-6; D uncertain. The CDR3 extends over 11 amino acids. V lost 4 bases to trimming and J lost 13 bases, with 8 bases between them. Germline V gives CDR1 SEHNR, CDR2 FQNEAQ (reference sequence). In DNA form, the CDR3 reads TGTGCCAGCAGCTCCGAATCTCCCCTCCACTTT. Amino acids: CASSSESPLHF.

This clonotype was counted at least ten times. The chain carries TRBV5-1 and TRBJ2-7; 10 nucleotides match TRBD1. Looked up from germline, CDR1 is SGHRS and CDR2 is YFSETQ. This CDR3 spans 17 amino acids. Germline trimming cut 0 bases from V and 5 bases from J; bases unmatched to any gene: 11. CDR3 residues: CASSLALLGQGGHEQYF. In nucleotides, the CDR3 is TGCGCCAGCAGCTTGGCTTTACTTGGACAGGGGGGCCACGAGCAGTACTTC.

This clonotype was counted many times. V usage is TRBV24-1 and J usage is TRBJ1-2; TRBD1 might be the D (5 bases). Germline CDR1 reads KGHDR; CDR2 reads SFDVKD. V was shortened by 3 bases and J by 8 bases, with 18 bases between the two germline ends. This CDR3 comprises 15 residues. The CDR3 spells CATSDHGQGGFGYTF. CDR3 bases: TGTGCCACCAGTGATCACGGTCAGGGAGGCTTCGGCTACACCTTC.

The chain combines TRBV27 with TRBJ2-6; D not resolved. There are 17 residues in the CDR3. Germline CDR1 is MNHEY and CDR2 is SMNVEV (reference sequence). The V gene lost 4 bases and the J gene lost 1 base, with 14 bases spanning the gap. CDR3 amino acids: CASSSSGWHSGANVLTF. In DNA form, the CDR3 reads TGTGCCAGCAGTTCGTCTGGGTGGCATTCTGGGGCCAACGTCCTGACTTTC.

The CDR3 here is CASSVGLASYEQYF. CDR3 in DNA: TGTGCCAGCAGCGTAGGACTAGCCTCCTACGAGCAGTACTTC. V and J are TRBV9 and TRBJ2-7, with 7 positions matching TRBD2. The CDR3 has 14 amino acids. Germline V lookup: CDR1 SGDLS, CDR2 YYNGEE. V gave up 0 bases and J gave up 0 bases; unmatched junction bases: 0.

By share, this clonotype ranks as medium-sized. The CDR3 here is CASSLVSDYNEQFF. As DNA, the CDR3 is TGTGCCAGCAGCTTAGTTTCCGACTACAATGAGCAGTTCTTC. The chain is built from TRBV7-2 and TRBJ2-1; D gene ambiguous. The V gene's germline CDR1 is SGHTA and CDR2 FQGNSA. Trimming left V 1 base short and J 3 bases short, with 7 bases between. This CDR3 has 14 residues.

This clonotype has more than one count but fewer than ten. The V call is TRBV25-1, the J call TRBJ2-7, with D uncertain. The CDR3 is 16 amino acids. Germline CDR1 is MGHDK and CDR2 is SYGVNS. V lost 5 bases, J lost 3 bases, and 20 bases lay in between. CDR3 in DNA: TGTGCCAGCAGTCTCCTGGATAGCACCCCCAGCTACGAGCAGTACTTC. This gives the protein CASSLLDSTPSYEQYF.

This clonotype showed up just a few times. The J gene is TRBJ1-1, the V gene TRBV18; D gene unclear. CDR3 size: 13 residues. V was shortened by 5 bases and J by 4 bases, with 11 bases between the two germline ends. Germline V gene sequence: CDR1 KGHSH, CDR2 LQKENI. The DNA for the CDR3 is TGTGCCAGCTCAAGGACGGGTGGCACTGAAGCTTTCTTT. Protein product: CASSRTGGTEAFF.

The chain links TRBV15 to TRBJ2-6; D is perhaps TRBD1 (6 bases). V lost 5 bases and J lost 0, with 14 bases in between. The CDR3 runs to 17 residues. Germline-derived CDR1 and CDR2 are LNHNV and YYDKDF (reference sequence). This CDR3 reads CATSGLTGSSGANVLTF. The CDR3, as DNA: TGTGCCACCAGCGGTCTAACAGGGAGCTCTGGGGCCAACGTCCTGACTTTC.